What follows describes a single T cell receptor beta chain. The data belong to a study of blood T cell repertoires in COVID-19. V was clipped by 2 bases and J by 7 bases; unmatched bases: 7. CDR3 size: 14 residues. CDR1 and CDR2 (germline): WNHNN, SYGVQD (reference sequence). Assay: immunoSEQ multiplex PCR; the TCRdb copy retains only in-frame clones and omits some. The sample includes around 300,000 clones, 86% seen only once; the top ten take roughly 3%. The sample was PBMCs or T cells enriched from blood (not recorded which). This sequence originates from a woman aged 18-29 years who had recovered from COVID-19. The V call is TRBV10-1, the J call TRBJ2-5; 7 bases align to TRBD2. The CDR3 here is CASSERSGTVTQYF. For the CDR3, the DNA is TGCGCCAGCAGTGAGAGGAGCGGGACTGTGACCCAGTACTTC.